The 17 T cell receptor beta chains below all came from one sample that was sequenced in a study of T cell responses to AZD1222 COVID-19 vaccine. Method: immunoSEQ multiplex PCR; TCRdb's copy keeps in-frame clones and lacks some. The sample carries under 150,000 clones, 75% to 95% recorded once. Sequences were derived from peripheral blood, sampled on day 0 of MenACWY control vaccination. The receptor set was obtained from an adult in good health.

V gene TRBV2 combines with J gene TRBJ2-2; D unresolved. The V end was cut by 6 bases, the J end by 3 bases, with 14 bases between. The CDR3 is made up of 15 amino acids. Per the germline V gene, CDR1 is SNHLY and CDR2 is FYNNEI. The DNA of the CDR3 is TGTGCCAGCAGGGGTGAGAGGCGGTACACCGGGGAGCTGTTTTTT. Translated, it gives CASRGERRYTGELFF.

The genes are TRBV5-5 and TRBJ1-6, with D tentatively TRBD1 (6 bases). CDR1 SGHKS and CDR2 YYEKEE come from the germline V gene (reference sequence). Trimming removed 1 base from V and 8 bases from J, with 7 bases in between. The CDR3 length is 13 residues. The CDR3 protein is CASSLYRDSPLHF. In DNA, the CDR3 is TGTGCCAGCAGCTTGTACAGGGATTCACCCCTCCACTTT.

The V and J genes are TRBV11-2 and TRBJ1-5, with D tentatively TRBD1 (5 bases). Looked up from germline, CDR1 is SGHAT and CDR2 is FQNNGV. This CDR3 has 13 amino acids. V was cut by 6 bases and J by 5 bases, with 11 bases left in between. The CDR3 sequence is CASRGRVDQPQHF. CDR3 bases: TGTGCCAGCAGGGGACGGGTTGATCAGCCCCAGCATTTT.

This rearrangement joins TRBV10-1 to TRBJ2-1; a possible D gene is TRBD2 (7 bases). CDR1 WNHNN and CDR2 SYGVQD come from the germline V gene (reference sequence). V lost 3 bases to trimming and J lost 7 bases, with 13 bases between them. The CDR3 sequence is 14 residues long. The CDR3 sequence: CASSDGGLGNEQFF. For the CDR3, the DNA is TGCGCCAGCAGTGACGGGGGGCTCGGGAATGAGCAGTTCTTC.

The CDR3 nucleotides read TGTGCCAGCAGCCGAATTAGGGCAGGGGGCGCTGGGAGCTACACCTTC. This translates into CASSRIRAGGAGSYTF. This chain connects TRBV5-4 to TRBJ1-2, with 8 bases matching TRBD1. Germline lookup yields CDR1 SGHNT and CDR2 YYREEE (reference sequence). V was clipped by 4 bases and J by 9 bases; unmatched bases: 17. CDR3 length: 16 residues.

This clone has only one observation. The CDR3 DNA reads as TGCGCCAGCAGCATGACAGTTCTGAGCACTGAAGCTTTCTTT. Amino acid sequence: CASSMTVLSTEAFF. V and J are TRBV5-1 and TRBJ1-1; D is possibly TRBD1 (5 bases). V was pared by 4 bases and J by 4 bases, with 14 bases between. Germline CDR1 reads SGHRS; CDR2 reads YFSETQ. The CDR3 contains 14 residues.

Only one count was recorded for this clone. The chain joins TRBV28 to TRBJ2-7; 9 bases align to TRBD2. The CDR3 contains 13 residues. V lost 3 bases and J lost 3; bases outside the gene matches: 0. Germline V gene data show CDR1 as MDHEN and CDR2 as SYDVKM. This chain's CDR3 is CASSFSGSYEQYF. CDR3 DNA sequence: TGTGCCAGCAGTTTTAGCGGGAGCTACGAGCAGTACTTC.

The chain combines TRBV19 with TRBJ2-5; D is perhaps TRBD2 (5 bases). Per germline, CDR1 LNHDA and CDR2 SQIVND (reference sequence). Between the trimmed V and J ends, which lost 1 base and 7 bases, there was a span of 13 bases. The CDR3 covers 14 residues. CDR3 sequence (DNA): TGTGCCAGTAGTATAGGCCTTACACGGGGGACCCAGTACTTC. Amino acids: CASSIGLTRGTQYF.

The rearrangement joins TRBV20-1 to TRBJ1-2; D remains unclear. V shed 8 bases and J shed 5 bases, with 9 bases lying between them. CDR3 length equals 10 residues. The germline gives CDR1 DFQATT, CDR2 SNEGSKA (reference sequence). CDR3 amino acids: CSSGYYGYTF. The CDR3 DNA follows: TGCAGTTCCGGGTATTATGGCTACACCTTC.

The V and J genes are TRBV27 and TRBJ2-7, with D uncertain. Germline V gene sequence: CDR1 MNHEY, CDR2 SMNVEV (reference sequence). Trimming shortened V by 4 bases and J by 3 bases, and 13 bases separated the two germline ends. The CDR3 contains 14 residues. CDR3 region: CASSSWQVDYEQYF. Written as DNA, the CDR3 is TGTGCCAGCAGTTCGTGGCAGGTAGACTACGAGCAGTACTTC.

CDR3 in DNA: TGCGCCAGCAAAGATCCGGGGCCACGCCATCAGCCCCAGCATTTT. This translates into CASKDPGPRHQPQHF. The V gene is TRBV23-1, the J gene TRBJ1-5; D might be TRBD1 (5 bases). TRBV23-1 is flagged as an ORF with uncertain function. Between the trimmed V and J ends, which lost 7 bases and 5 bases, there was a span of 18 bases. This CDR3 has 15 residues.

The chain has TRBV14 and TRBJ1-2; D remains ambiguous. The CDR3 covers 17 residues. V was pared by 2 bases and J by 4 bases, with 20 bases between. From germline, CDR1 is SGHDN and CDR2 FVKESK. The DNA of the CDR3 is TGTGCCAGCAGCCAATCTCGGGCAGGAATCAACTCCTATGGCTACACCTTC. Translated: CASSQSRAGINSYGYTF.

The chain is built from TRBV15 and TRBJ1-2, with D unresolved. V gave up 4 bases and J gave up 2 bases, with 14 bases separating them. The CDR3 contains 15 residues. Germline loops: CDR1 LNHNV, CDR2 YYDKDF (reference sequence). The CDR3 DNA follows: TGTGCCACCAGCAAGGACCCTCATACCAACTATGGCTACACCTTC. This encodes CATSKDPHTNYGYTF.

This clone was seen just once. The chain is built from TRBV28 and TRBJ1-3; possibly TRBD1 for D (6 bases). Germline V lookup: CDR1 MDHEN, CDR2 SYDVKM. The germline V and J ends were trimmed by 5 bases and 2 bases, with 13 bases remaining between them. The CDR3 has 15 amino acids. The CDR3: CASSKQGTPGNTIYF. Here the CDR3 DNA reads TGTGCCAGCAGTAAACAGGGCACCCCTGGAAACACCATATATTTT.

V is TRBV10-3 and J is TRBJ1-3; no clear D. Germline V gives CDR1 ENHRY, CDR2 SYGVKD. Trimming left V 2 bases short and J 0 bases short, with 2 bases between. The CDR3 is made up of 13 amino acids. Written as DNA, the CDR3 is TGTGCCATCAGTGAGGTCTCTGGAAACACCATATATTTT. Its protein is CAISEVSGNTIYF.

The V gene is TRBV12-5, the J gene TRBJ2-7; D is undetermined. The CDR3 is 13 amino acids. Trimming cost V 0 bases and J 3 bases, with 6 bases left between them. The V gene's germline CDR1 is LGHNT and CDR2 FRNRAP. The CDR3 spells CASGLVGVYEQYF. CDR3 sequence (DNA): TGTGCTAGTGGTTTGGTAGGCGTCTACGAGCAGTACTTC.

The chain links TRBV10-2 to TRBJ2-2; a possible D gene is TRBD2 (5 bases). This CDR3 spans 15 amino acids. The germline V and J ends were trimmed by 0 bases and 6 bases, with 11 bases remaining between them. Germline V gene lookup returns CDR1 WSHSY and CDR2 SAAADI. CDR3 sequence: CASSESRRASGELFF. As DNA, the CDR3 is TGCGCCAGCAGTGAGTCCAGGCGGGCGTCCGGGGAGCTGTTTTTT.